These T cell receptor beta chains were read from a single sample in a study of control samples from healthy donors and cancer patients. TCRdb keeps only in-frame clones here, not all; method: immunoSEQ multiplex PCR. The sample records more than 45,000 clones, under 95% being singletons. The sample comprised PBMCs. These receptors came from a man younger than 40 with colorectal cancer. CDR3s include the opening cysteine and the closing phenylalanine or tryptophan. The order of the fields is V gene, D gene, J gene, clone size, CDR3 DNA, CDR3 protein. The D gene is left open where the match is weak. Clone sizes are given selectively: once, few, many, or a class where the clone is expanded.

TRBV4-2	NA	TRBJ1-2	NA	TGTGCCAGCAGCCAAGATCCGACGGAGGACTATGGCTACACCTTC	CASSQDPTEDYGYTF
TRBV6-5	TRBD1	TRBJ1-4	NA	TGTGCCAGCAGTTACTCGGTCAGGGGGGAAAAACTGTTTTTT	CASSYSVRGEKLFF
TRBV7-9	TRBD1	TRBJ1-5	NA	TGTGCCAGCAGCCTACCGGGACAGGGTCAGCCCCAGCATTTT	CASSLPGQGQPQHF
TRBV5-1	NA	TRBJ2-3	NA	TGCGCCAGCAGCCCGCCCGGAACAGATACGCAGTATTTT	CASSPPGTDTQYF
TRBV19	NA	TRBJ1-2	NA	TGTGCCAGTAGTCGGTGGGGGGTGGCTAACTATGGCTACACCTTC	CASSRWGVANYGYTF
TRBV27	NA	TRBJ2-3	NA	TGTGCCAGCAGCCGGGGGACAGATACGCAGTATTTT	CASSRGTDTQYF
TRBV11-2	NA	TRBJ2-5	NA	TGTGCCAGCAGCTTAGAAGAGACCCAGTACTTC	CASSLEETQYF
TRBV28	TRBD1	TRBJ2-5	NA	TGTGCCAGCAGCCCGGGACAGGGGGGATTGGAGACCCAGTACTTC	CASSPGQGGLETQYF
TRBV29-1	NA	TRBJ2-2	NA	TGCAGCACCCTTTTCACCGGGGAGCTGTTTTTT	CSTLFTGELFF
TRBV30	NA	TRBJ1-1	NA	TGTGCCTGGAGTGGGCGGGCGGGTAAAGGCACTGAAGCTTTCTTT	CAWSGRAGKGTEAFF
TRBV19	NA	TRBJ1-3	once	TGTGCCAGTAGTACCTACGGGGCGCCGGGCGGAAACACCATATATTTT	CASSTYGAPGGNTIYF
TRBV6-4	TRBD2	TRBJ2-1	NA	TGTGCCAGCAGTGACTCGACGCGGGGGGATTACAATGAGCAGTTCTTC	CASSDSTRGDYNEQFF
TRBV5-6	NA	TRBJ1-6	NA	TGTGCCAGCAGCTTGGAACACCAATATAATTCACCCCTCCACTTT	CASSLEHQYNSPLHF
TRBV28	TRBD1	TRBJ1-2	once	TGTGCCAGCAGCCCTTCCGGGACAGGGGGCCCTCTCTATGGCTACACCTTC	CASSPSGTGGPLYGYTF
TRBV7-2	TRBD1	TRBJ2-2	NA	TGTGCCAGCAGCTTACTGACAGGGGCGAACACCGGGGAGCTGTTTTTT	CASSLLTGANTGELFF
TRBV4-1	NA	TRBJ2-3	NA	TGCGCCAGCAGCCAAGCGGTGGGAATGGCCGCAGATACGCAGTATTTT	CASSQAVGMAADTQYF
TRBV10-3	NA	TRBJ1-2	NA	TGTGCCATCAGTGAGGGGGCAGGGGCGAACTATGGCTACACCTTC	CAISEGAGANYGYTF
TRBV5-1	TRBD2	TRBJ2-5	once	TGCGCCAGCAGCTGGGCGGGGGGCGTACAAGAGACCCAGTACTTC	CASSWAGGVQETQYF
TRBV5-6	NA	TRBJ2-2	NA	TGTGCCAGCAGCTTGTCAATCTCGGTCGTTACCGGGGAGCTGTTTTTT	CASSLSISVVTGELFF
TRBV5-1	NA	TRBJ1-2	NA	TGCGCCAGCAGCTTGGGGACGAACAGCCGCAACTATGGCTACACCTTC	CASSLGTNSRNYGYTF
TRBV7-9	TRBD1	TRBJ2-2	few	TGTGCCAGCAGAATTACGGGACAGAACCTCAACGCGAACACCGGGGAGCTGTTTTTT	CASRITGQNLNANTGELFF
TRBV5-1	TRBD1	TRBJ2-5	NA	TGCGCCAGCAGCGGTGACAGGGGCAATCAAGAGACCCAGTACTTC	CASSGDRGNQETQYF
TRBV3-1/TRBV3-2	TRBD2	TRBJ2-3	NA	TGTGCCAGCACCTCCGGTCGGCTAGCGGGGTTGACAGATACGCAGTATTTT	CASTSGRLAGLTDTQYF
TRBV20-1	NA	TRBJ2-4	NA	TGCAGTGCGAGTTCAATCGGGGTAGGAAACATTCAGTACTTC	CSASSIGVGNIQYF
TRBV6-5	TRBD1	TRBJ1-6	few	TGTGCCAGCACTAGGACAGGGAGGCATTCACCCCTCCACTTT	CASTRTGRHSPLHF
TRBV23-1	NA	TRBJ1-1	NA	TGCGCCAGCAGTCAACCGAGAGACGGGGGCACTGAAGCTTTCTTT	CASSQPRDGGTEAFF
TRBV6-1	TRBD2	TRBJ2-5	once	TGTGCCAGCAGTGATTTTCGGGGGGTGGGTCGGGAGACCCAGTACTTC	CASSDFRGVGRETQYF
TRBV7-2	TRBD2	TRBJ2-1	once	TGTGCCAGCAGCTTAGCTAGCGGGGGGACCCTCAATGAGCAGTTCTTC	CASSLASGGTLNEQFF
TRBV6-5	NA	TRBJ1-5	NA	TGTGCCAGCAGTTCGTCAGGGGTTAGCAATCAGCCCCAGCATTTT	CASSSSGVSNQPQHF
TRBV21-1	NA	TRBJ2-2	once	TGTGCCAGCAGCACCGACCCGGGGAACAGTACAGTCACCGGGGAGCTGTTTTTT	CASSTDPGNSTVTGELFF
TRBV19	NA	TRBJ2-2	NA	TGTGCCAGTAGTCCCCGGGACATCGCGAACACCGGGGAGCTGTTTTTT	CASSPRDIANTGELFF
TRBV7-9	TRBD1	TRBJ1-2	NA	TGTGCCAGCAGCTTCTCCGACAGGGGGCGAGGCTACACCTTC	CASSFSDRGRGYTF
TRBV7-9	NA	TRBJ2-4	once	TGTGCCAGCAGCTCCGGGCTAAGACTTTTGAACATTCAGTACTTC	CASSSGLRLLNIQYF
TRBV6-6	NA	TRBJ2-7	NA	TGTGCCAGCAGTTTTCGGTTGGCAAACGAGCAGTACTTC	CASSFRLANEQYF
TRBV9	NA	TRBJ2-5	NA	TGTGCCAGCAGCCGCCCGGAAGAGACCCAGTACTTC	CASSRPEETQYF
TRBV19	NA	TRBJ2-4	once	TGTGCCAGTAGTAGGAGGACGGACCGACTTGAGTACTTC	CASSRRTDRLEYF
TRBV11-2	TRBD1	TRBJ2-7	NA	TGTGCCAGCAGCTCTTACCGGGACAGAGCCTACGAGCAGTACTTC	CASSSYRDRAYEQYF
TRBV5-1	NA	TRBJ1-1	NA	TGCGCCAGCAGCGTAACCTCAGAGATTGAAGCTTTCTTT	CASSVTSEIEAFF
TRBV20-1	NA	TRBJ1-1	NA	TGCAGTGCTAGTGTCAGGGTGAACACTGAAGCTTTCTTT	CSASVRVNTEAFF
TRBV27	NA	TRBJ1-1	NA	TGTGCCAGCAGTTTAGACTTGAACACTGAAGCTTTCTTT	CASSLDLNTEAFF
TRBV30	TRBD1	TRBJ1-1	NA	TGTGCCTGGAGTGCCCCCACAGGGGGTCAAGGTGAAGCTTTCTTT	CAWSAPTGGQGEAFF
TRBV2	TRBD1	TRBJ2-1	NA	TGTGCCAGCAGTACATGGACAGGGTTAAGCTACAATGAGCAGTTCTTC	CASSTWTGLSYNEQFF
TRBV6-6	TRBD1	TRBJ2-2	NA	TGTGCCAGCAGTTCGGGACAGGCTGGGGTCGGGGAGCTGTTTTTT	CASSSGQAGVGELFF
TRBV6-5	TRBD1	TRBJ2-1	NA	TGTGCCAGCAGGGGACAGGGAGGGAATGAGCAGTTCTTC	CASRGQGGNEQFF
TRBV19	NA	TRBJ1-1	NA	TGTGCCAGTAGTATTTCCCTCTGGCGTAACACTGAAGCTTTCTTT	CASSISLWRNTEAFF
TRBV6-1	TRBD2	TRBJ2-5	NA	TGTGCCAGCAGTGAGCGGGGGGCCTTAAAACAAGAGACCCAGTACTTC	CASSERGALKQETQYF
TRBV20-1	NA	TRBJ2-1	NA	TGCAGTGCTAGTAGTTTGCTGGAGTACTACAATGAGCAGTTCTTC	CSASSLLEYYNEQFF
TRBV5-1	NA	TRBJ2-1	NA	TGCGCCAGCAGCTTGGATGGTGTGGGATTGTACAATGAGCAGTTCTTC	CASSLDGVGLYNEQFF
TRBV15	NA	TRBJ1-1	NA	TGTGCCACTTCGAGGGACCGGGAGGAAGCTTTCTTT	CATSRDREEAFF
TRBV18	NA	TRBJ2-1	NA	TGTGCCAGCTCACCACCGTCAGATTACAATGAGCAGTTCTTC	CASSPPSDYNEQFF
TRBV27	TRBD1	TRBJ2-3	NA	TGTGCCAGCAGTTTATCCGGACAGGGCACAGATACGCAGTATTTT	CASSLSGQGTDTQYF
TRBV4-1	NA	TRBJ1-4	NA	TGCGCCAGCAGCCCCCTCCCATCTTCAACTAATGAAAAACTGTTTTTT	CASSPLPSSTNEKLFF
TRBV5-4	NA	TRBJ2-3	NA	TGTGCCAGCAGCTTGATCCCGGATGATACGCAGTATTTT	CASSLIPDDTQYF
TRBV24-1	NA	TRBJ2-1	few	TGTGCCACCAGTGGCTCTCCTTACAATGAGCAGTTCTTC	CATSGSPYNEQFF
TRBV9	NA	TRBJ2-1	NA	TGTGCCAGCAGCGTAGGCCCCGCCAATGAGCAGTTCTTC	CASSVGPANEQFF